The 10 T cell receptor beta chains presented below share a single source sample, sequenced in a study of shared clonotypes between healthy human individuals (dated by TCRdb to the early 2020s). Libraries were made using the immunoSEQ multiplex PCR assay. This is the immuneACCESS table as TCRdb keeps it, with only in-frame sequences that have V and J called. A part of the clones is gone; compared with another copy, unresolved V genes explain less than half, and the rest is unexplained. This sample lists 2.3 million or so clones; roughly 93% were detected once. The biggest ten clones account for around 0.4% of the sample. The material sequenced was naive CD4+ T cells from PBMCs. Interpreted using the paper, the cell subset or site label stands for: CD45RA+ positively selected. Receptor source: a man between 18 and 35 years old in good health. Some clones in this sample may be carry-over from other donors' samples.

The V and J genes are TRBV7-2 and TRBJ2-7; D not resolved. The CDR3 consists of 16 residues. Germline values: CDR1 SGHTA, CDR2 FQGNSA. The V end was cut by 2 bases, the J end by 1 base, with 15 bases between. The CDR3 sequence is CASSLMEPALSYEQYF. The DNA for the CDR3 is TGTGCCAGCAGCTTAATGGAGCCAGCCCTTTCCTACGAGCAGTACTTC. The full variable domain, rest sourced from reference TRBV7-2 and TRBJ2-7, is GAGVSQSPSNKVTEKGKDVELRCDPISGHTALYWYRQSLGQGLEFLIYFQGNSAPDKSGLPSDRFSAERTGGSVSTLTIQRTQQEDSAVYLCASSLMEPALSYEQYFGPGTRLTVT.

The CDR3 sequence is CASQRTGGSGTEAFF. CDR3 sequence (DNA): TGTGCCAGCCAAAGGACAGGGGGCTCGGGCACTGAAGCTTTCTTT. The rearrangement joins TRBV6-1 to TRBJ1-1; 11 nucleotides agree with TRBD1. The V gene end was trimmed by 8 bases and the J gene end by 4 bases; junction bases not matched to a gene: 9. This CDR3 has 15 residues. Germline assignment: CDR1 MNHNS and CDR2 SASEGT.

The rearrangement uses TRBV25-1 and TRBJ1-2; tentatively, D is TRBD1 (6 bases). Looked up from germline, CDR1 is MGHDK and CDR2 is SYGVNS. Trimming left V 8 bases short and J 3 bases short, with 13 bases between. This CDR3 has 13 residues. The CDR3 DNA follows: TGTGCCAGCTCATCCGGGGGGCACTATGGCTACACCTTC. Its translation is CASSSGGHYGYTF.

The rearrangement links TRBV13 to TRBJ2-7, with 11 bases identical to TRBD2. CDR3 length: 15 amino acids. The trim removed 5 bases at V and 3 bases at J, leaving 6 bases unmatched. Germline CDR1 reads PRHDT; CDR2 reads FYEKMQ (reference sequence). The CDR3: CASSPGLAEIYEQYF. The CDR3 DNA sequence: TGTGCCAGCAGCCCGGGACTAGCGGAGATCTACGAGCAGTACTTC. The full variable domain, rest sourced from reference TRBV13 and TRBJ2-7, is AAGVIQSPRHLIKEKRETATLKCYPIPRHDTVYWYQQGPGQDPQFLISFYEKMQSDKGSIPDRFSAQQFSDYHSELNMSSLELGDSALYFCASSPGLAEIYEQYFGPGTRLTVT.

The sample holds one count of this clone. The chain joins TRBV29-1 to TRBJ1-3; D is perhaps TRBD1 (5 bases). The length of the CDR3 is 15 residues. Germline loops: CDR1 SQVTM, CDR2 ANQGSEA. V lost 5 bases and J lost 0, with 14 bases in between. Here the CDR3 reads CSVTGRASSGNTIYF. CDR3 in DNA: TGCAGCGTTACAGGCAGGGCGAGCTCTGGAAACACCATATATTTT. The full variable domain, completed using reference TRBV29-1 and TRBJ1-3, is SAVISQKPSRDICQRGTSLTIQCQVDSQVTMMFWYRQQPGQSLTLIATANQGSEATYESGFVIDKFPISRPNLTFSTLTVSNMSPEDSSIYLCSVTGRASSGNTIYFGEGSWLTVV.

The chain couples TRBV18 to TRBJ2-2, with D possibly matching TRBD2 (6 bases). There are 16 residues in the CDR3. The V and J ends lost 6 bases and 0 bases respectively, with 14 bases between them. The germline V gene has CDR1 KGHSH and CDR2 LQKENI. This CDR3 reads CASSKAGGTNTGELFF. DNA for the CDR3: TGTGCCAGCTCCAAGGCCGGCGGGACGAACACCGGGGAGCTGTTTTTT.

V and J are TRBV5-1 and TRBJ2-7; possibly TRBD2 for D (5 bases). Deletions cut 4 bases from V and 6 bases from J, with 20 bases between. Germline CDR1 and CDR2: SGHRS and YFSETQ. The CDR3 sequence is 15 residues long. The CDR3 region is CASSPRPGTPGEQYF. CDR3 DNA: TGCGCCAGCAGCCCAAGGCCGGGAACCCCGGGCGAGCAGTACTTC.

V usage is TRBV10-1 and J usage is TRBJ2-5; a weak D match, TRBD1 (6 bases). The V end lost 4 bases, the J end lost 3 bases, and 18 bases lay between the germline ends. Germline V gene lookup returns CDR1 WNHNN and CDR2 SYGVQD (reference sequence). The CDR3 extends over 16 amino acids. The CDR3: CASSAPQGLGKETQYF. The CDR3 DNA is TGCGCCAGCAGTGCACCACAGGGTTTGGGGAAAGAGACCCAGTACTTC.

This chain uses TRBV15 with TRBJ1-2; D is perhaps TRBD1 (5 bases). Germline V CDR1 and CDR2: LNHNV, YYDKDF (reference sequence). This CDR3 spans 16 amino acids. Between the trimmed V and J ends, which lost 0 bases and 7 bases, there was a span of 18 bases. CDR3 DNA sequence: TGTGCCACCAGCAGAGACAGGGTCGGCGGCTCTCTTGGCTACACCTTC. Encoded protein: CATSRDRVGGSLGYTF. Combining the CDR3 with reference TRBV15 and TRBJ1-2 gives the whole variable domain DAMVIQNPRYQVTQFGKPVTLSCSQTLNHNVMYWYQQKSSQAPKLLFHYYDKDFNNEADTPDNFQSRRPNTSFCFLDIRSPGLGDTAMYLCATSRDRVGGSLGYTFGSGTRLTVV.

The chain employs TRBV28 and TRBJ1-3; weak D call: TRBD1 (5 bases). This CDR3 is built from 15 residues. Per germline, CDR1 MDHEN and CDR2 SYDVKM. Between the trimmed V and J ends, which lost 5 bases and 0 bases, there was a span of 11 bases. The CDR3 spells CASSVRQFSGNTIYF. DNA of the CDR3: TGTGCCAGCAGTGTTCGACAGTTCTCTGGAAACACCATATATTTT.